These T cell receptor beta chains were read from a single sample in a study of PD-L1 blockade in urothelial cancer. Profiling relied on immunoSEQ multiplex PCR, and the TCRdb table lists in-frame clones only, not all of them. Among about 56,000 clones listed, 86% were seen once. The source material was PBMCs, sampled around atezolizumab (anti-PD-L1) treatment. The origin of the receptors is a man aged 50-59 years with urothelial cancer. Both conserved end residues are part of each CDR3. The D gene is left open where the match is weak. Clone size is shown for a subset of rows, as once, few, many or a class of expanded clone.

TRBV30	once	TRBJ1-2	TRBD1	CAWSVRLQGDGYTF	TGTGCCTGGAGTGTACGACTTCAGGGGGATGGCTACACCTTC
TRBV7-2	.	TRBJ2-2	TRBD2	CASSLASGTGGELFF	TGTGCCAGCAGCTTAGCCAGCGGGACGGGCGGGGAGCTGTTTTTT
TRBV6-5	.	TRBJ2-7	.	CASSQNYEQYF	TGTGCCAGCAGTCAAAACTACGAGCAGTACTTC
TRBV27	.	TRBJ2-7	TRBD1	CASSSSTGGQGNEQYF	TGTGCCAGCAGCTCGTCGACAGGGGGCCAAGGGAACGAGCAGTACTTC
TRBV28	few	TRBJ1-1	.	CASSLGDILNTEAFF	TGTGCCAGCAGTTTAGGGGACATACTGAACACTGAAGCTTTCTTT
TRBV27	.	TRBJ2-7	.	CASSLRRQGLRRDRSSYEQYF	TGTGCCAGCAGTTTACGTAGGCAAGGATTACGGCGGGACAGAAGCTCCTACGAGCAGTACTTC
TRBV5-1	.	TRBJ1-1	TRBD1	CASSFTGGNTEAFF	TGCGCCAGCAGCTTTACAGGGGGCAACACTGAAGCTTTCTTT
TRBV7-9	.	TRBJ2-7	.	CASSFQYEQYF	TGTGCCAGCAGCTTCCAGTACGAGCAGTACTTC
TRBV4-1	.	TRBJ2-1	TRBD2	CASSFGLADEQFF	TGCGCCAGCAGCTTCGGACTAGCCGATGAGCAGTTCTTC
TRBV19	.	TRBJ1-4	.	CASSQQPRGTRSTNEKLFF	TGTGCCAGTTCCCAACAACCCCGGGGGACCCGATCAACTAATGAAAAACTGTTTTTT
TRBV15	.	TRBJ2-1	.	CATSRDRVSLLNEQFF	TGTGCCACCAGCAGAGATCGGGTTAGCCTCCTCAATGAGCAGTTCTTC
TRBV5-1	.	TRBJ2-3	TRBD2	CASSRGGLAGGFTDTQYF	TGCGCCAGCAGCCGAGGGGGACTAGCGGGAGGCTTCACAGATACGCAGTATTTT
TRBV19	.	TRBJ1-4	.	CASTLTVNEKLFF	TGTGCCAGTACTTTGACAGTTAATGAAAAACTGTTTTTT
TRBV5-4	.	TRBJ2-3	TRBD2	CASSRGEGGDTQYF	TGTGCCAGCAGCCGAGGGGAGGGTGGGGATACGCAGTATTTT
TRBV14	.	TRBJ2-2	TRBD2	CASGLAGGHGELFF	TGTGCCAGCGGACTAGCGGGAGGGCACGGGGAGCTGTTTTTT
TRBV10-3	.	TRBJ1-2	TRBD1	CAISGTGTGDGYTF	TGTGCCATCAGTGGAACCGGGACAGGGGATGGCTACACCTTC
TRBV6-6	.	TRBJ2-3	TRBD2	CASSLWGGRGTDTQYF	TGTGCCAGCAGTCTCTGGGGCGGGAGGGGCACAGATACGCAGTATTTT
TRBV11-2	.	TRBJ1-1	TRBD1	CASRRDRGRGGTEAFF	TGTGCCAGCAGAAGGGACAGGGGGCGGGGGGGCACTGAAGCTTTCTTT
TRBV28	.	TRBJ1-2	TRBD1	CASSLSGTVGTYGYTF	TGTGCCAGCAGTTTGAGTGGGACAGTTGGCACCTATGGCTACACCTTC
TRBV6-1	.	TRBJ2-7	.	CAPSDLWTYEQYF	TGTGCCCCCAGCGACCTATGGACCTACGAGCAGTACTTC
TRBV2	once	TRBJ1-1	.	CASRAGRGTEAFF	TGTGCCAGCAGGGCAGGGAGGGGGACTGAAGCTTTCTTT
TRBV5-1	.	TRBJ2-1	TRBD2	CASSLAPSGNYNEQFF	TGCGCCAGCAGCTTGGCCCCTAGCGGGAACTACAATGAGCAGTTCTTC
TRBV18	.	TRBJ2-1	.	CASSPGLTAEEQFF	TGTGCCAGCTCACCGGGACTGACGGCGGAAGAGCAGTTCTTC
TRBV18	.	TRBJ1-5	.	CASSPNRDGQPQHF	TGTGCCAGCTCACCAAACAGGGACGGTCAGCCCCAGCATTTT
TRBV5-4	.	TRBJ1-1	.	CASGKGTPGNTEAFF	TGTGCCAGCGGTAAGGGAACCCCGGGAAACACTGAAGCTTTCTTT
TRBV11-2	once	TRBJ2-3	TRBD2	CASSLRLAGITDTQYF	TGTGCCAGCAGCCTCCGACTAGCGGGGATCACAGATACGCAGTATTTT
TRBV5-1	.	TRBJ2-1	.	CASSLPVSSYNEQFF	TGCGCCAGCAGCTTGCCGGTGAGCTCCTACAATGAGCAGTTCTTC
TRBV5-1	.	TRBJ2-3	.	CASSLERSTDTQYF	TGCGCCAGCAGCTTGGAGAGAAGTACAGATACGCAGTATTTT
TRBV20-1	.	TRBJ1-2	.	CSAAGVVGYTF	TGCAGTGCTGCAGGGGTTGTTGGCTACACCTTC
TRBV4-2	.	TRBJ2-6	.	CASSQPQGGAPGANVLTF	TGTGCCAGCAGCCAACCACAGGGAGGGGCTCCTGGGGCCAACGTCCTGACTTTC
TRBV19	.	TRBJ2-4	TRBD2	CASSSGTSGFSKNIQYF	TGTGCCAGTAGTTCCGGGACTAGCGGATTTTCCAAAAACATTCAGTACTTC
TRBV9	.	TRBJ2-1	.	CASSGSSEGWDEQFF	TGTGCCAGCAGCGGATCTAGCGAGGGGTGGGATGAGCAGTTCTTC
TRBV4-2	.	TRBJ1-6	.	CASSQDRGATNSPLHF	TGTGCCAGCAGCCAAGATCGAGGAGCCACTAATTCACCCCTCCACTTT
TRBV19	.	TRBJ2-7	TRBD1	CASNVQGASGQQYF	TGTGCCAGTAACGTTCAGGGGGCTAGTGGCCAGCAGTACTTC
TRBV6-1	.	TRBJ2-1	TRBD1	CASSERQGKNEQFF	TGTGCCAGCAGTGAAAGACAGGGGAAAAATGAGCAGTTCTTC
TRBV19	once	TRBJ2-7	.	CASSFSSSYEQYF	TGTGCCAGTAGTTTTAGCAGCTCCTACGAGCAGTACTTC
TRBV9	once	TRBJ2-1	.	CASSVVSMSREQFF	TGTGCCAGCAGCGTAGTTTCTATGAGCCGTGAGCAGTTCTTC
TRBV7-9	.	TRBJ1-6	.	CASSPDGVANSPLHF	TGTGCCAGCAGCCCCGACGGGGTGGCGAATTCACCCCTCCACTTT
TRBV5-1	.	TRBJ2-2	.	CASSPGEGSGELFF	TGCGCCAGCAGCCCCGGCGAGGGATCCGGGGAGCTGTTTTTT
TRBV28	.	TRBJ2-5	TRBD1	CASRQQTGEVWETQYF	TGTGCCAGCAGACAACAGACAGGGGAGGTGTGGGAGACCCAGTACTTC
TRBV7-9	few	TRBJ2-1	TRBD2	CASSLGSAGGPYNEQFF	TGTGCCAGCAGCTTAGGCTCGGCGGGAGGGCCCTACAATGAGCAGTTCTTC
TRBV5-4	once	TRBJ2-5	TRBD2	CASSRGGAQETQYF	TGTGCCAGCAGCCGGGGGGGGGCGCAAGAGACCCAGTACTTC
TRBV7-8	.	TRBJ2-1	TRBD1	CASRAGQGGREQFF	TGTGCCAGCAGGGCGGGACAGGGAGGACGGGAGCAGTTCTTC
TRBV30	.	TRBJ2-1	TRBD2	CAWSELAGDYNEQFF	TGTGCCTGGAGTGAACTAGCGGGGGATTACAATGAGCAGTTCTTC
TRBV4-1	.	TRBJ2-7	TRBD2	CASSQGRAGDYEQYF	TGCGCCAGCAGCCAGGGTCGAGCGGGAGACTACGAGCAGTACTTC